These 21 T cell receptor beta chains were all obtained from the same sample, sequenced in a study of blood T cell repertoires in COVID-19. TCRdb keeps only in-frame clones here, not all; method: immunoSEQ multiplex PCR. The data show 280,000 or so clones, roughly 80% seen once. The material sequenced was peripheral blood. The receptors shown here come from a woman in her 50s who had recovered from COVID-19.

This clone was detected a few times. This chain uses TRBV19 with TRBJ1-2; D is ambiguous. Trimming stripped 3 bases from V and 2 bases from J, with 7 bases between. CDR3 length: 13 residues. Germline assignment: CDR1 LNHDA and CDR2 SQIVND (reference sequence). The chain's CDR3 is CASSMGANYGYTF. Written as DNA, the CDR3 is TGTGCCAGTAGTATGGGAGCGAACTATGGCTACACCTTC.

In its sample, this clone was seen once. This CDR3 is CASTGSLNTEAFF. In DNA, the CDR3 is TGTGCCAGCACTGGTAGCTTGAACACTGAAGCTTTCTTT. The chain recombines TRBV6-5 with TRBJ1-1; no clear D gene. Trimming took off 7 bases at V and 0 bases at J, with 9 bases between the two ends. Germline V CDR1 and CDR2: MNHEY, SVGAGI. This CDR3 region has 13 residues.

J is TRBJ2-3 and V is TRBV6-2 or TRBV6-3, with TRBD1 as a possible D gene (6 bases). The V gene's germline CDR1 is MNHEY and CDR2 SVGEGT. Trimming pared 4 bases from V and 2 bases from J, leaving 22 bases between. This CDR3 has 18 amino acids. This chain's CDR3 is CASSSRWQGWSHTDTQYF. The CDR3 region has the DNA TGTGCCAGCAGTTCCCGTTGGCAGGGGTGGTCACACACAGATACGCAGTATTTT.

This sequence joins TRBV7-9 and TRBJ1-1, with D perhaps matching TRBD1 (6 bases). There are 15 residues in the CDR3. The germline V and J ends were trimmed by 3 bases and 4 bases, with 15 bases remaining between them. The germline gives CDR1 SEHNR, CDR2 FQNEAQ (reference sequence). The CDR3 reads CASSFVSGAGTEAFF. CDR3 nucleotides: TGTGCCAGCAGCTTCGTCTCAGGGGCAGGCACTGAAGCTTTCTTT.

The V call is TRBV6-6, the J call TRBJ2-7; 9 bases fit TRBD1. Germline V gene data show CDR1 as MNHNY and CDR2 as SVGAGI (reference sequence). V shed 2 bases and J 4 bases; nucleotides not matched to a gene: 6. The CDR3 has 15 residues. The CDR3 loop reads CASSYRDRDLYEQYF. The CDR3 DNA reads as TGTGCCAGCAGTTACCGGGACAGGGACTTGTACGAGCAGTACTTC.

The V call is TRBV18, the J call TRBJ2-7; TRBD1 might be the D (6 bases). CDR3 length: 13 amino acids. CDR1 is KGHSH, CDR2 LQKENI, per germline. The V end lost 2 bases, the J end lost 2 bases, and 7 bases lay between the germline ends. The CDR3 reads CASSPGQPYEQYF. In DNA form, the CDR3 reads TGTGCCAGCTCACCAGGACAGCCCTACGAGCAGTACTTC.

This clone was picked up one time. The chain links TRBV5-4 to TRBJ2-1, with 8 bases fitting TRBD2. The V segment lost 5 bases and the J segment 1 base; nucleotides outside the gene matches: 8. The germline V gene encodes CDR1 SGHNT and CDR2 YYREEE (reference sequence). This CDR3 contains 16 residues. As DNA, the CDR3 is TGTGCCAGCAGACAGAGAGCGGGAGCGTCCTACAATGAGCAGTTCTTC. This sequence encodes CASRQRAGASYNEQFF.

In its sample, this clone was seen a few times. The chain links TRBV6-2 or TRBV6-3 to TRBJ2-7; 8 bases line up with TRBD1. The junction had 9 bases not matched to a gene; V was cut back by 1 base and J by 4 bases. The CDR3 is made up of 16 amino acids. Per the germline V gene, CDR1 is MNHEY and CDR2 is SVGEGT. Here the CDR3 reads CASSYYPVQGAYEQYF. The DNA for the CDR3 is TGTGCCAGCAGTTACTACCCCGTTCAGGGGGCGTACGAGCAGTACTTC.

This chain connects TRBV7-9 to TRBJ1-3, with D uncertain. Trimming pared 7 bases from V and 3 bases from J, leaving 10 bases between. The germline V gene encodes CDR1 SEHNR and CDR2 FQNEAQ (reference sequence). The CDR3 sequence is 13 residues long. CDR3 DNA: TGTGCCAGCACCCTCATCGGTGGAAACACCATATATTTT. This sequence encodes CASTLIGGNTIYF.

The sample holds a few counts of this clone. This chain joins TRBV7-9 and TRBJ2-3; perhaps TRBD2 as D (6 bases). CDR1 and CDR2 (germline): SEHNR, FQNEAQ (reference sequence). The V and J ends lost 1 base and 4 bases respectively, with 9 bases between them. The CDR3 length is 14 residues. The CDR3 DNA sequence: TGTGCCAGCAGCTTAGGACTAGATTCAGATACGCAGTATTTT. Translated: CASSLGLDSDTQYF. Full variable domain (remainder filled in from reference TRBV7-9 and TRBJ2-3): DTGVSQNPRHKITKRGQNVTFRCDPISEHNRLYWYRQTLGQGPEFLTYFQNEAQLEKSRLLSDRFSAERPKGSFSTLEIQRTEQGDSAMYLCASSLGLDSDTQYFGPGTRLTVL.

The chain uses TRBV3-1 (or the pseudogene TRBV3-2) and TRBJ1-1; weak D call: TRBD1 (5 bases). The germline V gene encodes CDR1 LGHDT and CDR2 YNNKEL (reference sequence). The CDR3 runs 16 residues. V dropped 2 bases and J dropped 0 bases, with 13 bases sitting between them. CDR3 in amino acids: CASSQNTGTMNTEAFF. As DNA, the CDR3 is TGTGCCAGCAGCCAAAACACAGGAACCATGAACACTGAAGCTTTCTTT.

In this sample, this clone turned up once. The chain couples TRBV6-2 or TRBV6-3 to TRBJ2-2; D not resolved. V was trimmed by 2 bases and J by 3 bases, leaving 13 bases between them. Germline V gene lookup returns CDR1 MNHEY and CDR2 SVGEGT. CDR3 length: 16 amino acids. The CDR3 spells CASSYPDTRYTGELFF. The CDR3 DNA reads TGTGCCAGCAGTTACCCCGACACCAGATACACCGGGGAGCTGTTTTTT.

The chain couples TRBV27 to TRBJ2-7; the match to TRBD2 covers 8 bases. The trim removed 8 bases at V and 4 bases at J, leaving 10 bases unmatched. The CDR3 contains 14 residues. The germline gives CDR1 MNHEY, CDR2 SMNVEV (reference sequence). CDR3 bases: TGTGCCAGCCAGTTGGCGGGGGGCCAGTACGAGCAGTACTTC. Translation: CASQLAGGQYEQYF.

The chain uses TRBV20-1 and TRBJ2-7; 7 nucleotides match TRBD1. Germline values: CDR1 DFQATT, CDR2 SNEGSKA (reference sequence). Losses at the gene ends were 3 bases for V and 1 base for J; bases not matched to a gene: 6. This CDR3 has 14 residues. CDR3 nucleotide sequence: TGCAGTGCTAGTTCGACAGGGAGATCCTACGAGCAGTACTTC. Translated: CSASSTGRSYEQYF.

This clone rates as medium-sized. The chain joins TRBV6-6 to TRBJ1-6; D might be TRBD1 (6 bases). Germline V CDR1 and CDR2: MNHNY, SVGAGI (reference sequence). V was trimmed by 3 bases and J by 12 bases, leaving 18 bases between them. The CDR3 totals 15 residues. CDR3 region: CASSYLGRGLEPLHF. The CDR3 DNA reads TGTGCCAGCAGTTATTTGGGCAGGGGTTTAGAACCCCTCCACTTT.

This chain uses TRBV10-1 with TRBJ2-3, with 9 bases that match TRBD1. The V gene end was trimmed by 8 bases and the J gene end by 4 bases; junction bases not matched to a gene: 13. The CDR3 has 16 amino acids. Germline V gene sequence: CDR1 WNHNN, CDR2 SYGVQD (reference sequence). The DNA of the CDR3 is TGCGCCAGCGGCGAGTTTGGGGACAGGGAGGCAGATACGCAGTATTTT. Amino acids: CASGEFGDREADTQYF.

The CDR3 sequence: CASSFGTAALYEQYF. CDR3 coding DNA: TGTGCCAGCAGTTTTGGTACAGCGGCCCTTTACGAGCAGTACTTC. The chain joins TRBV27 to TRBJ2-7, with D possibly being TRBD2 (5 bases). Germline V gene lookup returns CDR1 MNHEY and CDR2 SMNVEV (reference sequence). V was cut by 3 bases and J by 4 bases, with 16 bases left in between. This CDR3 is built from 15 residues.

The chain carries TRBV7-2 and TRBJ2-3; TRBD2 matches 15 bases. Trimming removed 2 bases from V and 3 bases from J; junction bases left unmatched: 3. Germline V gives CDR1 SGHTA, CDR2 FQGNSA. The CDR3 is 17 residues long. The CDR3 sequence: CASSLRGLAGGTDTQYF. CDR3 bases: TGTGCCAGCAGCTTAAGGGGACTAGCGGGGGGAACAGATACGCAGTATTTT.

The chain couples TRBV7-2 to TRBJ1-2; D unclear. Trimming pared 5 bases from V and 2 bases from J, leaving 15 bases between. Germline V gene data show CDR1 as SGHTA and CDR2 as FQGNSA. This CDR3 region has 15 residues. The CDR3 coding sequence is TGTGCCAGCAGCCCCCATGCAGTGCCGAACTATGGCTACACCTTC. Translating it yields CASSPHAVPNYGYTF.

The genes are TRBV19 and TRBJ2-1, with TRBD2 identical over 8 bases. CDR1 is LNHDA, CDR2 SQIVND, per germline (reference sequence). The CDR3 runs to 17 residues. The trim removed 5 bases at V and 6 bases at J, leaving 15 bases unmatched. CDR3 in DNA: TGTGCCAGTAGTCATAATCGTGGACTAGCTCAACCCAATGAGCAGTTCTTC. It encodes CASSHNRGLAQPNEQFF.

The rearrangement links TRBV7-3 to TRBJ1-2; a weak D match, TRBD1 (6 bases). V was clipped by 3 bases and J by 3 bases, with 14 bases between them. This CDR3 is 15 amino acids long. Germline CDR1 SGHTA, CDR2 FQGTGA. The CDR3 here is CASSFGGEGDYGYTF. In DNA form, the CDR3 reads TGTGCCAGCAGCTTTGGGGGCGAGGGGGACTATGGCTACACCTTC.